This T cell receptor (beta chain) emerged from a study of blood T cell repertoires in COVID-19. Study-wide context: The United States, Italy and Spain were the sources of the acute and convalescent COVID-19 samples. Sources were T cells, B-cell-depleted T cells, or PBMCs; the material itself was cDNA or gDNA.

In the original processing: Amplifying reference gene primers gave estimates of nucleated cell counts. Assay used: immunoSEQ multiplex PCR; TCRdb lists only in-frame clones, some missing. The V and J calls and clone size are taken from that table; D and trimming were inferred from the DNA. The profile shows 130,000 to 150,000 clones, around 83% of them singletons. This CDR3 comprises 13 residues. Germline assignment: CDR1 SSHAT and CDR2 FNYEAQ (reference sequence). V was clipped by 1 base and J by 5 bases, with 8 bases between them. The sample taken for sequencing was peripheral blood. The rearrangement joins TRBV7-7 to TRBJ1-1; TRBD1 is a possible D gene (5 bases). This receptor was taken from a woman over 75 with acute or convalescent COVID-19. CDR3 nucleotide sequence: TGTGCCAGCAGCTTAGATCGGGGGACTGAAGCTTTCTTT. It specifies CASSLDRGTEAFF.